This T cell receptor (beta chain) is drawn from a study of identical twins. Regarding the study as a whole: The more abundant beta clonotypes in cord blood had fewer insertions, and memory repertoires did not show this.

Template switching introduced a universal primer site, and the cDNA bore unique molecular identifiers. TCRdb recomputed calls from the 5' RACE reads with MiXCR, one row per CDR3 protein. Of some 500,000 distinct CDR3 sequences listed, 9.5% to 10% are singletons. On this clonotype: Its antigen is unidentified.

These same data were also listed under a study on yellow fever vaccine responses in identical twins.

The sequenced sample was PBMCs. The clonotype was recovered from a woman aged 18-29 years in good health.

The CDR3 DNA is TGTGCCAGCGGAGGGGGCGGTCTTAACTACGAGCAGTACTTC. Protein: CASGGGGLNYEQYF. The V and J genes are TRBV28 and TRBJ2-7, with D maybe TRBD1 (7 bases). The CDR3 loop spans 14 amino acids. V was trimmed by 8 bases and J by 3 bases, leaving 17 bases between them. Germline loops: CDR1 MDHEN, CDR2 SYDVKM.